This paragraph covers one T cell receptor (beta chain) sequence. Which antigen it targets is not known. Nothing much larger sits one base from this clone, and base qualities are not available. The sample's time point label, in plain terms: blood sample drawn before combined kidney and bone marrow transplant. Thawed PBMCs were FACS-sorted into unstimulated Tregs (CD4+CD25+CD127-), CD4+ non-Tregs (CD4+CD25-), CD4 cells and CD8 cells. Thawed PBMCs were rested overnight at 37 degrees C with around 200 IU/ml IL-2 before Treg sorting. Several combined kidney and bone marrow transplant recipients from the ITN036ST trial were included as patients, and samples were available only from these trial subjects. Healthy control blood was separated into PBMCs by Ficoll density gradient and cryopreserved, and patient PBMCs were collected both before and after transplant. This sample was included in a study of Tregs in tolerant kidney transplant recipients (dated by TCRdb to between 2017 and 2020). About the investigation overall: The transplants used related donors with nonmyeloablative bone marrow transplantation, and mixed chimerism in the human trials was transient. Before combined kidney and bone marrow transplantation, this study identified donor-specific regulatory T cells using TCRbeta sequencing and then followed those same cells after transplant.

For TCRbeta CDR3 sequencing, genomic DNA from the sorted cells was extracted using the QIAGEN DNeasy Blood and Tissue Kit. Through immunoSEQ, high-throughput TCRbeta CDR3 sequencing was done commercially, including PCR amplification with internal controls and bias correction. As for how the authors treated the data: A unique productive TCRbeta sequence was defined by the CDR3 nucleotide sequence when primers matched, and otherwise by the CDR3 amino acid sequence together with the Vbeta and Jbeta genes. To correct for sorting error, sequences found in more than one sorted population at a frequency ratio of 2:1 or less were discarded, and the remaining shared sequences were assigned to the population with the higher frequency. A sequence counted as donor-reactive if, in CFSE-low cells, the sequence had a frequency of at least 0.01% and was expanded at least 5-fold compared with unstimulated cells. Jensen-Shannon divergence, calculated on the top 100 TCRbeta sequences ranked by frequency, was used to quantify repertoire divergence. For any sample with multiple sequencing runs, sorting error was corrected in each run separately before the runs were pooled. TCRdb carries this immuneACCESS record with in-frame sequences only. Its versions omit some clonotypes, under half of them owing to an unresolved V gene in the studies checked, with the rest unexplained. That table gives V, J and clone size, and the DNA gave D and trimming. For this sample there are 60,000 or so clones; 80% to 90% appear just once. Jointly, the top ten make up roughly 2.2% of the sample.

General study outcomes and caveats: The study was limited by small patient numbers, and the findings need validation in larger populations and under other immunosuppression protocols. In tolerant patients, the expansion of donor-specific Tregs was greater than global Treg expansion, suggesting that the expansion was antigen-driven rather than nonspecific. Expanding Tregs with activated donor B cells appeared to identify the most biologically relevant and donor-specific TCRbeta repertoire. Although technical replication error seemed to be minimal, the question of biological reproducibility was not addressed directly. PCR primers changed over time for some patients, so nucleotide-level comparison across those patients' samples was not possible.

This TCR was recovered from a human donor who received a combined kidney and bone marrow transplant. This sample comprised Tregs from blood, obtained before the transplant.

The CDR3 region: CASSDTGGSTDTQYF. The DNA reads TGCGCCAGCAGTGATACCGGCGGGAGCACAGATACGCAGTATTTT. The chain uses TRBV10-1 and TRBJ2-3, with a weak D call of TRBD2 (5 bases match). From a lookup of the germline V gene (reference sequence), CDR1 and CDR2 are WNHNN and SYGVQD. Reading from cysteine to phenylalanine, the CDR3 counts 15 amino acids. The entry retains the CDR3 DNA only, 45 bases that are in frame from base 1. V and J lose 3 bases and 0 bases, and a span of 10 bases separates them.